A selection of T cell receptor beta chains follows, all from one sample in a study of shared T cell receptors in the human thymus. The protocol was immunoSEQ multiplex PCR, while the TCRdb copy is restricted to in-frame clones and leaves out a portion. The sample has about 660,000 clones; around 87% are singletons. This sample also belongs to another study, concerning human thymus T cells.

The material sequenced was thymocytes. The receptors stem from a boy under two years old with a congenital heart defect. CDR3s include the opening cysteine and the closing phenylalanine or tryptophan. A D gene is named only where the DNA matches it firmly. Expanded clones get a size class; other rows say once, few or many, or leave the size out.

CDR3aa	CDR3nt	j_gene	abundance	d_gene	v_gene
CASSLIHRGSSSYNEQFF	TGTGCCAGCAGCTTAATTCACCGCGGGAGCTCCTCCTACAATGAGCAGTTCTTC	TRBJ2-1	.	TRBD2	TRBV11-2
CASSLVPRQGPPYEQYF	TGTGCCAGCAGCTTGGTCCCTCGACAGGGACCCCCCTACGAGCAGTACTTC	TRBJ2-7	.	TRBD1	TRBV5-8
CASSHQGQGTEAFF	TGCGCCAGCAGCCACCAGGGACAGGGCACTGAAGCTTTCTTT	TRBJ1-1	.	TRBD1	TRBV4-1
CATAKNRVQPFYEQYF	TGTGCCACCGCAAAAAACAGGGTCCAGCCTTTCTACGAGCAGTACTTC	TRBJ2-7	.	.	TRBV2
CASSVTGRPSGANVLTF	TGTGCCAGCAGCGTAACAGGGAGACCGTCTGGGGCCAACGTCCTGACTTTC	TRBJ2-6	.	.	TRBV9
CASSFTASGHLWEKLFF	TGTGCCAGCAGCTTCACCGCTTCAGGACACCTTTGGGAAAAACTGTTTTTT	TRBJ1-4	.	.	TRBV7-2
CASSPISHPSSYNEQFF	TGCGCCAGCAGCCCAATAAGTCACCCTAGCTCCTACAATGAGCAGTTCTTC	TRBJ2-1	.	.	TRBV5-1
CASTRTERGTDTQYF	TGTGCCAGCACCAGGACTGAGCGGGGCACAGATACGCAGTATTTT	TRBJ2-3	.	.	TRBV2
CASSLRAKNIQYF	TGTGCCAGCAGTTTGCGGGCCAAAAACATTCAGTACTTC	TRBJ2-4	.	.	TRBV27
CTGWTQETQYF	TGTACAGGCTGGACCCAAGAGACCCAGTACTTC	TRBJ2-5	.	.	TRBV30
CASPSSGRARRTDTQYF	TGTGCCAGTCCCTCTAGCGGGAGGGCCCGTAGGACAGATACGCAGTATTTT	TRBJ2-3	.	TRBD2	TRBV14
CASSPWTGNEQYF	TGTGCCAGCAGCCCTTGGACAGGGAACGAGCAGTACTTC	TRBJ2-7	.	TRBD1	TRBV11-2
CASSLGGEAYEQYF	TGTGCCAGCAGTTTAGGCGGCGAAGCCTACGAGCAGTACTTC	TRBJ2-7	.	.	TRBV28
CASSLRGMGQGAYEQYF	TGTGCCAGCAGCCTAAGGGGGATGGGACAGGGGGCTTACGAGCAGTACTTC	TRBJ2-7	.	TRBD1	TRBV13
CATSREQGRRGETQYF	TGTGCCACCAGCAGAGAACAGGGTCGCCGCGGAGAGACCCAGTACTTC	TRBJ2-5	.	.	TRBV15
CASSLVAGARGTGELFF	TGTGCCAGCAGCTTAGTAGCGGGGGCAAGGGGCACCGGGGAGCTGTTTTTT	TRBJ2-2	.	TRBD2	TRBV7-3
CSALRGNEQFF	TGCAGTGCCCTACGGGGGAATGAGCAGTTCTTC	TRBJ2-1	.	.	TRBV20-1
CASSLLWAGAGDEQFF	TGCGCCAGCAGCTTGTTGTGGGCGGGCGCGGGGGATGAGCAGTTCTTC	TRBJ2-1	.	TRBD2	TRBV5-1
CASSPMSRQGNTEAFF	TGTGCCAGCAGTCCCATGAGCCGACAGGGTAACACTGAAGCTTTCTTT	TRBJ1-1	.	TRBD1	TRBV6-6
CASSPDRGQGGYTF	TGCGCCAGCAGCCCCGACAGGGGGCAAGGTGGCTACACCTTC	TRBJ1-2	once	TRBD1	TRBV4-3